This TCR beta chain came from a study of regulatory T cells in long-lasting Graves disease. The authors built TCR beta libraries using iRepertoire HTBI primers and Arm-PCR of CDR3 regions. Via MiXCR, TCRdb re-called the multiplex PCR reads, giving one row per CDR3 protein. The repertoire holds 400,000 to 550,000 distinct CDR3 sequences, with about a sixth as singletons. Germline V gene lookup returns CDR1 MDHEN and CDR2 SYDVKM. Trimming took 2 bases from V and 1 from J, leaving 11 bases between them. The CDR3 is made up of 15 amino acids. This clonotype was observed many times. What it binds is not known. General study findings and limits: The sample size was small, and this may have reduced accuracy.

Time point meaning: newly diagnosed GD, antithyroid drugs for less than 3 months. The TCR library was made from RNA that had been extracted from PBMCs in TRIzol. These same records also appear under a second study, on T cells in Graves' hyperthyroidism and ophthalmopathy. In that study: Absence of ophthalmopathy progression within 18 months defined stable Graves' hyperthyroidism. Any patient presenting with uncontrolled infection, other autoimmune disease, pregnancy or lactation was left out. For ophthalmopathy, model prediction preceded onset by a median about 6 months.

Sequences were derived from peripheral blood mononuclear cells (PBMCs), sampled at new diagnosis, from a patient treated with antithyroid drugs. The receptor was isolated from a woman in her 30s with Graves disease. The chain links TRBV28 to TRBJ1-1, with D possibly being TRBD1 (6 bases). CDR3 amino acids: CASSLTEGGNTEAFF. The CDR3 nucleotides are TGTGCCAGCAGTTTAACGGAGGGGGGGAACACTGAAGCTTTCTTT. Full variable domain (outside the CDR3, taken from reference TRBV28 and TRBJ1-1): DVKVTQSSRYLVKRTGEKVFLECVQDMDHENMFWYRQDPGLGLRLIYFSYDVKMKEKGDIPEGYSVSREKKERFSLILESASTNQTSMYLCASSLTEGGNTEAFFGQGTRLTVV.